This T cell receptor beta chain emerged from a study of T cell repertoires in cytomegalovirus infection. Turning to the study itself: Peptides in the study included HLA-C-restricted and HLA-B-restricted CMV epitopes.

A remark on this clonotype: Its antigen is undetermined.

The germline CDR1 and CDR2 sequences are MGHRA and YSYEKL. The length of the CDR3 is 13 residues. V was clipped by 2 bases and J by 4 bases, with 6 bases between them. TCRdb reprocessed the reads with MiXCR, giving one entry per CDR3 protein. There are some 500,000 distinct CDR3 sequences in the sample; about 40% occur only once, and 40% to 60% lies in the top ten. The clonotype originates from a human donor in good health (CMV status not recorded). Some clones in this sample may be carry-over from other donors' samples. The source material was cultured PBMCs, sampled from culture after CMV antigen stimulation. The J gene is TRBJ2-1, the V gene TRBV4-1; D is undetermined. CDR3 sequence: CASSQQDYNEQFF. DNA for the CDR3: TGCGCCAGCAGCCAACAGGATTACAATGAGCAGTTCTTC.